The rows below give T cell receptor beta chains drawn from one sample of a study of T cell changes during pregnancy in multiple sclerosis. Sequenced by immunoSEQ multiplex PCR; TCRdb stores in-frame clones only, minus some. The sample lists roughly 64,000 clones, around 96% occurring once. The specimen was CD8+ T cells from peripheral blood mononuclear cells, collected after pregnancy. These receptors all come from a female donor with multiple sclerosis, enrolled in a pregnancy study. The CDR3 runs from the conserved cysteine through the conserved F or W. The D gene is left open where the match is weak. Size values are once, few and many counts, or a class for expanded clones, and some rows have none.

d_call j_call v_call clone_size cdr3_nt cdr3_aa
TRBD2 TRBJ2-7 TRBV7-9 - TGTGCCAGCAGCATACGACTAGCGGGAAGCTCCTACGAGCAGTACTTC CASSIRLAGSSYEQYF
- TRBJ2-3 TRBV11-2 - TGTGCCAGCAGCTTGGTGGGCGGACTAAGCACAGATACGCAGTATTTT CASSLVGGLSTDTQYF
TRBD1 TRBJ2-7 TRBV19 - TGTGCCAGTAGCCCGACCGGGACAGAGGAGAGCTACGAGCAGTACTTC CASSPTGTEESYEQYF
TRBD1 TRBJ1-1 TRBV28 once TGTGCCAGCAGTACCGGGACAGGTGAAGCTTTCTTT CASSTGTGEAFF
- TRBJ1-3 TRBV6-6 - TGTGCCAGCAGTTACAAGGCTAGCTCTGGAAACACCATATATTTT CASSYKASSGNTIYF
TRBD1 TRBJ2-6 TRBV7-8 once TGTGCCAGCAGCTCAGGGGGTGCGGGGGCCAACGTCCTGACTTTC CASSSGGAGANVLTF
TRBD2 TRBJ2-7 TRBV7-2 - TGTGCCAGCAGCTTAAGGGGAGCTAGCGGGAGTTACGAGCAGTACTTC CASSLRGASGSYEQYF
- TRBJ2-7 TRBV4-3 - TGCGCCAGCAGCCAAGACGCCCGCGGGACGGGTAGCTACGAGCAGTACTTC CASSQDARGTGSYEQYF
TRBD1 TRBJ1-1 TRBV28 - TGTGCCAGCAGTTTACAAATAGGGGGCGTCGCTGAAGCTTTCTTT CASSLQIGGVAEAFF
TRBD1 TRBJ2-1 TRBV11-3 - TGTGCCAGCAGTTACAGGGGGGATGAGCAGTTCTTC CASSYRGDEQFF
- TRBJ1-4 TRBV28 - TGTGCCAGCAGCCCTCCCGGGGGGCCTGAAAAACTGTTTTTT CASSPPGGPEKLFF
- TRBJ2-1 TRBV6-1 - TGTGCCAGCCAGGGTACAAATGAGCAGTTCTTC CASQGTNEQFF
TRBD1 TRBJ2-3 TRBV5-4 - TGTGCCAGCAGCTCTTCGACAGGGCCTGTGAGTCGCACAGATACGCAGTATTTT CASSSSTGPVSRTDTQYF
- TRBJ2-2 TRBV27 - TGTGCCAGCAGTTTAGGGGGCCGGGAGCTGTTTTTT CASSLGGRELFF
- TRBJ1-1 TRBV11-2 - TGTGCCAGCAGCTTGGCAGGGGTTCAGAACACTGAAGCTTTCTTT CASSLAGVQNTEAFF
- TRBJ1-5 TRBV7-9 - TGTGCCAGCAGCCCAGGGGCCGATCAGCCCCAGCATTTT CASSPGADQPQHF
TRBD1 TRBJ2-3 TRBV6-4 - TGTGCCAGCAGTGACTCGACTGGACAGGGGGCAGATACGCAGTATTTT CASSDSTGQGADTQYF
TRBD2 TRBJ2-1 TRBV9 - TGTGCCAGCAGCGCTAGCGGGAGGGACGGGGAGCAGTTCTTC CASSASGRDGEQFF
TRBD2 TRBJ2-7 TRBV27 - TGTGCCAGCACCCCTAGCGGGAGGGCCTCCTACGAGCAGTACTTC CASTPSGRASYEQYF
- TRBJ2-7 TRBV27 - TGTGCCAGCAGTTTAAGGGCAGGGTCAGTCGAGCAGTACTTC CASSLRAGSVEQYF
- TRBJ1-5 TRBV29-1 - TGCAGCGTTGGGCGGGACAATCAGCCCCAGCATTTT CSVGRDNQPQHF
- TRBJ2-1 TRBV9 - TGTGCCAGCAGCGCCTCAGCGGGTTTGGGTGAGCAGTTCTTC CASSASAGLGEQFF
TRBD1 TRBJ1-5 TRBV7-2 once TGTGCCAGCAGCCTAGACAAGGACAGGAGGGGCAATCAGCCCCAGCATTTT CASSLDKDRRGNQPQHF
- TRBJ1-2 TRBV4-2 - TGTGCCAGCAGCCAGAATACAGGGAACTATGGCTACACCTTC CASSQNTGNYGYTF
- TRBJ2-7 TRBV4-1 - TGCGCCAGCAGCCAAGCTGGGGACAAGTACTACGAGCAGTACTTC CASSQAGDKYYEQYF
TRBD1 TRBJ1-1 TRBV27 once TGTGCCAGCAGTTTGGCGCAGGGGGCTTGGAACACTGAAGCTTTCTTT CASSLAQGAWNTEAFF
TRBD2 TRBJ2-7 TRBV28 - TGTGCCAGCAGTTTCCTGACTAGCGGGAGGGCCTACGAGCAGTACTTC CASSFLTSGRAYEQYF
TRBD2 TRBJ2-5 TRBV4-2 - TGTGCCAGCAGCACTACTGGGGTCCTAGCGGGGGAAGAGACCCAGTACTTC CASSTTGVLAGEETQYF
TRBD2 TRBJ2-3 TRBV9 - TGTGCCAGCAGCGTAGGGCTAGCGGGATCAGATACGCAGTATTTT CASSVGLAGSDTQYF
TRBD1 TRBJ2-1 TRBV6-5 - TGTGCCAGTGGGGACAGGGGAACCTACAATGAGCAGTTCTTC CASGDRGTYNEQFF
TRBD2 TRBJ2-1 TRBV19 - TGTGCCAGTAGTCCGTTAGCGGGAGGGTCCTACAATGAGCAGTTCTTC CASSPLAGGSYNEQFF
- TRBJ1-1 TRBV19 - TGTGCCAGTAGCGGGACTCTCTCGGAGGCTTTCTTT CASSGTLSEAFF
TRBD2 TRBJ2-1 TRBV19 - TGTGCCAGTAGTATTGCGGGAGGGCCCTACAATGAGCAGTTCTTC CASSIAGGPYNEQFF